These 28 T cell receptor beta chains were all obtained from the same sample, sequenced in a study of T cells in women clearing cervical HPV infection. Some clones are missing from TCRdb's copy, which holds only in-frame ones; the method was immunoSEQ multiplex PCR. The sample table sets out over 10,000 clones. The sequencing sample was made of blood buffy coat. These receptors were collected from a woman aged 18 to 69 with a cervical HPV16 infection that either progressed to CIN3+ or cleared (not recorded which).

Concerning this clone: The sequence runs out 3 residues before the end of the CDR3; the remainder is reconstructed from the germline J gene. This sequence joins TRBV30 and TRBJ2-7; unclear D gene. There are 13 residues in the CDR3. Per germline, CDR1 GTSNPN and CDR2 SVGIG (reference sequence). V lost 0 bases, J lost 3 bases, and 9 bases lay in between. This CDR3 is CAWSVQKVYEQYF. The sequenced part of the CDR3 DNA is TGTGCCTGGAGTGTACAGAAGGTCTACGAG.

To note about this clone: The read finishes 3 residues shy of the CDR3 end, and the germline J gene is used to complete it. The genes are TRBV19 and TRBJ2-5; weak D call: TRBD2 (7 bases). This CDR3 has 16 residues. V lost 6 bases and J lost 5, with 22 bases in between. Germline V CDR1 and CDR2: LNHDA, SQIVND (reference sequence). The DNA read from the CDR3 is TGTGCCAGTAGCCTTAAGGGAGGGGGGGTCGCGGAGACC. Translated: CASSLKGGGVAET. The whole CDR3 reads CASSLKGGGVAETQYF.

Notes on this clone: The read halts 3 residues ahead of the CDR3 end, with the missing end drawn from the germline J gene. The genes are TRBV29-1 and TRBJ2-7, with D possibly TRBD1 on 5 matching bases. V lost 4 bases and J lost 1, with 11 bases in between. This CDR3 has 13 residues. Germline CDR1 reads SQVTM; CDR2 reads ANQGSEA. This chain's CDR3 is CSVARRQSYEQYF. The CDR3 bases that were read are TGCAGCGTTGCCCGACGACAGTCCTACGAG.

Measured by frequency, this clone is medium-sized. Read coverage stops 3 residues before the CDR3 terminus; the germline J gene supplies the remainder. The chain employs TRBV19 and TRBJ1-5; a weak D match, TRBD1 (5 bases). This CDR3 is 14 amino acids long. Germline-derived CDR1 and CDR2 are LNHDA and SQIVND (reference sequence). The ends were cut back, 1 base at V and 5 bases at J, with 9 bases in the middle. The CDR3 loop reads CASSIGDSYQPQHF. The covered CDR3 bases are TGTGCCAGTAGTATAGGAGACAGTTATCAGCCC.

On this clone: The read ends 3 residues before the CDR3 terminus; that terminus is restored from the germline J gene. The chain joins TRBV7-9 to TRBJ2-2; the match to TRBD1 covers 10 bases. There are 15 residues in the CDR3. Germline CDR1 is SEHNR and CDR2 is FQNEAQ (reference sequence). CDR3 sequence: CASSPLGQGEEKLFF. Incomplete CDR3 DNA: TGTGCCAGCAGCCCCCTAGGACAGGGGGAGGAAAAG.

Judged by frequency, this clone is medium-sized (0.01 to 0.1%). With the read ending 3 residues before the CDR3 end, the germline J gene is used to fill in that end. This sequence joins TRBV18 and TRBJ2-7; D possibly corresponds to TRBD2 (6 bases). CDR1 KGHSH and CDR2 LQKENI come from the germline V gene. Trimming left V 3 bases short and J 2 bases short, with 14 bases between. The CDR3 loop spans 15 amino acids. The covered CDR3 bases are TGTGCCAGCTCACCTTCTAGGGACTCAGCCTACGAG. It encodes CASSPSRDSAYE. The full CDR3 is CASSPSRDSAYEQYF.

This clone is medium-sized by frequency. The read comes to an end 3 residues before the CDR3 does, leaving the germline J gene to fill in the end. The chain couples TRBV29-1 to TRBJ1-6, with D possibly matching TRBD1 (5 bases). The V end lost 4 bases, the J end lost 7 bases, and 11 bases lay between the germline ends. The CDR3 length is 13 residues. Per the germline V gene, CDR1 is SQVTM and CDR2 is ANQGSEA. The CDR3 sequence is CSVGRERNSPLHF. CDR3 DNA, as far as it was read: TGCAGCGTTGGCAGGGAAAGGAATTCACCC.

About this clone: The missing CDR3 end, 3 residues past where the read stops, is filled in from the germline J gene. The chain has TRBV6-1 and TRBJ2-3; 7 bases line up with TRBD1. The CDR3 contains 19 residues. Unmatched junction bases numbered 17, after V lost 0 bases and J lost 5 bases. Germline V gene lookup returns CDR1 MNHNS and CDR2 SASEGT. CDR3 bases read: TGTGCCAGCAGTGAAGCTCGGAGGTGGGGACAGTACATTGGAGATACG. This encodes CASSEARRWGQYIGDT. The CDR3 as a whole reads CASSEARRWGQYIGDTQYF.

Here the CDR3 reads CASSRLTGTENIQYF. The sequenced CDR3 bases are TGTGCCAGCAGCCGACTAACGGGTACGGAAAACATT. This sequence joins TRBV5-5 and TRBJ2-4; D is perhaps TRBD2 (5 bases). The read terminates 3 residues before the CDR3 end, so the remaining end is supplied by the germline J gene. This CDR3 is built from 15 residues. Germline CDR1 and CDR2: SGHKS and YYEKEE (reference sequence). V was pared by 4 bases and J by 5 bases, with 16 bases between.

Worth noting for this clone: The DNA ends 3 residues before the CDR3 does, and the rest of the CDR3 is filled in from the germline J gene. The chain employs TRBV30 and TRBJ2-1; possible D gene TRBD1, 7 bases. The CDR3 is 16 amino acids. V was clipped by 5 bases and J by 5 bases, with 22 bases between them. From germline, CDR1 is GTSNPN and CDR2 SVGIG (reference sequence). The part of the CDR3 DNA that was read is TGTGCCTGGGAGGAGGGACAGCTGTACCCCCACAATGAG. It translates to CAWEEGQLYPHNE. The CDR3 in its entirety is CAWEEGQLYPHNEQFF.

Comment on this clone: Read data end 3 residues before the CDR3 end; the end is taken from the germline J gene. The V call is TRBV11-3, the J call TRBJ2-3; weak D call: TRBD1 (5 bases). The CDR3 totals 14 residues. Germline assignment: CDR1 SGHNT and CDR2 YENEEA. The CDR3 sequence: CASSPRRGQETQYF. Incomplete CDR3 DNA: TGTGCCAGCAGCCCCCGTAGGGGCCAAGAGACG. Based on the CDR3 plus reference TRBV11-3 and TRBJ2-3, the full variable domain is EAGVVQSPRYKIIEKKQPVAFWCNPISGHNTLYWYLQNLGQGPELLIRYENEEAVDDSQLPKDRFSAERLKGVDSTLKIQPAELGDSAVYLCASSPRRGQETQYFGPGTRLTVL.

This clone shows up as medium-sized (0.01 to 0.1%) by frequency. The read ends 3 residues before the CDR3 terminus; that terminus is restored from the germline J gene. The V call is TRBV5-4, the J call TRBJ1-2; 7 bases are shared with TRBD1. The CDR3 contains 15 residues. Germline V gene sequence: CDR1 SGHNT, CDR2 YYREEE (reference sequence). CDR3 loop: CASSDRNNRGLGYTF. CDR3 DNA, as far as it was read: TGTGCCAGCAGCGATAGAAACAACAGGGGCTTGGGC.

Frequency places this clone as medium-sized. The read falls 3 residues short of the CDR3 end, and the missing part is taken from the germline J gene. The genes are TRBV27 and TRBJ1-1, with 8 bases matching TRBD1. V was pared by 10 bases and J by 4 bases, with 14 bases of the junction left unmatched. Germline V gene sequence: CDR1 MNHEY, CDR2 SMNVEV (reference sequence). This CDR3 contains 15 residues. The sequenced part of the CDR3 DNA is TGTGCCATCAAGTCCGGGACAGGCCAGGGCACTGAA. Translating it yields CAIKSGTGQGTE. In full, the CDR3 is CAIKSGTGQGTEAFF.

As to this clone: Coverage ceases 3 residues before the CDR3 finishes, and the germline J gene fills in the end. The V and J genes are TRBV5-6 and TRBJ2-7; D is perhaps TRBD1 (6 bases). Germline values: CDR1 SGHDT, CDR2 YYEEEE. Trimming cost V 6 bases and J 2 bases, with 18 bases left between them. This CDR3 has 15 amino acids. This CDR3 reads CASNINRDPPYEQYF. The part of the CDR3 DNA that was read is TGTGCCAGCAACATAAACAGGGATCCCCCCTACGAG.

About this clone itself: The sequenced fragment ends 3 residues before the CDR3 boundary, so the rest is inferred from the germline J gene. V gene TRBV6-1 combines with J gene TRBJ1-3; D uncertain. Germline V lookup: CDR1 MNHNS, CDR2 SASEGT. The CDR3 is made up of 16 amino acids. V was clipped by 2 bases and J by 4 bases, with 15 bases between them. CDR3 DNA (partial): TGTGCCAGCAGTGAAACCCACAGCCTTGGGGGAAACACC. This codes for CASSETHSLGGNT. The CDR3 in full is CASSETHSLGGNTIYF.

Notes on this clone: Read data end 3 residues before the CDR3 end; the end is taken from the germline J gene. The chain carries TRBV5-1 and TRBJ2-2; TRBD2 agrees at 8 bases. The CDR3 has 15 residues. After removal of 4 bases from V and 3 bases from J, the junction contained 5 bases not matched to a gene. The germline V gene has CDR1 SGHRS and CDR2 YFSETQ. The CDR3 sequence: CASSPGGQDTGELFF. The sequenced part of the CDR3 DNA is TGCGCCAGCAGCCCGGGGGGGCAAGACACCGGGGAG.

As concerns this clone: The sequenced fragment ends 3 residues before the CDR3 boundary, so the rest is inferred from the germline J gene. This chain uses TRBV5-6 with TRBJ2-7, with 7 positions matching TRBD2. The CDR3 spans 15 residues. Germline loops: CDR1 SGHDT, CDR2 YYEEEE. J was trimmed by 0 bases and V by 4 bases; bases with no gene match: 7. Incomplete CDR3 DNA: TGTGCCAGCAGCAGGGAGGGGCGTAGCTCCTACGAG. It is translated as CASSREGRSSYE. The full CDR3 reads CASSREGRSSYEQYF.

In regard to this clone: The sequence runs out 3 residues before the end of the CDR3; the remainder is reconstructed from the germline J gene. The chain links TRBV19 to TRBJ1-2, with a possible D match to TRBD1 (6 bases). This CDR3 has 15 amino acids. CDR1 and CDR2 from the germline V gene are LNHDA and SQIVND (reference sequence). With 5 bases removed from V and 2 bases from J, the gap between germline ends came to 15 bases. The covered CDR3 bases are TGTGCCAGTAGTCCTACAGGGCCCCTAAACTATGGC. This encodes CASSPTGPLNYG. The whole CDR3 is CASSPTGPLNYGYTF. Full variable domain (outside the CDR3, taken from reference TRBV19 and TRBJ1-2): DGGITQSPKYLFRKEGQNVTLSCEQNLNHDAMYWYRQDPGQGLRLIYYSQIVNDFQKGDIAEGYSVSREKKESFPLTVTSAQKNPTAFYLCASSPTGPLNYGYTFGSGTRLTVV.

Remarks on this clone: The read gets to within 3 residues of the CDR3 end, and the germline J gene fills in the rest. J is TRBJ1-2 and V is TRBV19; D uncertain. Germline CDR1 reads LNHDA; CDR2 reads SQIVND (reference sequence). This CDR3 spans 13 amino acids. V shed 4 bases and J shed 6 bases, with 12 bases lying between them. The CDR3 DNA, read in part, is TGTGCCAGTAGTACCAGGAGGGTGGATGGC. Protein product: CASSTRRVDG. The full CDR3 protein is CASSTRRVDGYTF. Combining the CDR3 with reference TRBV19 and TRBJ1-2 gives the whole variable domain DGGITQSPKYLFRKEGQNVTLSCEQNLNHDAMYWYRQDPGQGLRLIYYSQIVNDFQKGDIAEGYSVSREKKESFPLTVTSAQKNPTAFYLCASSTRRVDGYTFGSGTRLTVV.

As for this clone: The read terminates 3 residues ahead of where the CDR3 ends, so the germline J gene completes it. The chain couples TRBV6-2 or TRBV6-3 to TRBJ1-1; D might be TRBD1 (6 bases). V lost 1 base to trimming and J lost 0 bases, with 12 bases between them. Germline CDR1 and CDR2: MNHEY and SVGEGT. This CDR3 region has 16 residues. CDR3 sequence reads: CASSYYPDSLNTEAFF. The sequenced part of the CDR3 DNA is TGTGCCAGCAGTTACTACCCGGACAGCTTGAACACTGAA.

The CDR3: CASRSGETQYF. The sequenced CDR3 bases are TGTGCCAGCAGATCAGGAGAGACG. The chain couples TRBV7-9 to TRBJ2-3; D gene ambiguous. Coverage ceases 3 residues before the CDR3 finishes, and the germline J gene fills in the end. The CDR3 is made up of 11 amino acids. Germline lookup yields CDR1 SEHNR and CDR2 FQNEAQ (reference sequence). The full variable domain, its missing parts supplied by reference TRBV7-9 and TRBJ2-3, is DTGVSQNPRHKITKRGQNVTFRCDPISEHNRLYWYRQTLGQGPEFLTYFQNEAQLEKSRLLSDRFSAERPKGSFSTLEIQRTEQGDSAMYLCASRSGETQYFGPGTRLTVL.

Comment on this clone: The CDR3 goes on 3 residues after the read ends, and that part is filled in from the germline J gene. The chain employs TRBV30 and TRBJ1-4; D possibly corresponds to TRBD1 (5 bases). Germline CDR1 reads GTSNPN; CDR2 reads SVGIG (reference sequence). The CDR3 sequence is 16 residues long. The sequenced part of the CDR3 DNA is TGTGCCTGGAGTGTACCTATTAGGGGCAGGAGTTCACCA. Translating gives CAWSVPIRGRSSP. The full CDR3 protein reads CAWSVPIRGRSSPLFF. The whole variable domain, filled in from reference TRBV30 and TRBJ1-4, reads SQTIHQWPATLVQPVGSPLSLECTVEGTSNPNLYWYRQAAGRGLQLLFYSVGIGQISSEVPQNLSASRPQDRQFILSSKKLLLSDSGFYLCAWSVPIRGRSSPLFFGSGTQLSVL.

Turning to this clone: The read falls 3 residues short of the CDR3 end, and the missing part is taken from the germline J gene. The rearrangement uses TRBV7-2 and TRBJ1-2; D call uncertain. The CDR3 runs 14 residues. Germline assignment: CDR1 SGHTA and CDR2 FQGNSA. The DNA read from the CDR3 is TGTGCCAGCAGCTTAGGCCTGACTTCCTACGAC. It yields the protein CASSLGLTSYD. The CDR3, in full, reads CASSLGLTSYDYTF.

A note on this clone: The observed sequence ends 3 residues before the CDR3 terminus, with the missing tail filled in from the germline J gene. The chain joins TRBV20-1 to TRBJ2-7; D ambiguous. CDR1 is DFQATT, CDR2 SNEGSKA, per germline (reference sequence). V lost 5 bases, J lost 1 base, and 6 bases lay in between. This CDR3 is built from 11 residues. This chain's CDR3 is CSAQRSYEQYF. The CDR3 bases that were read are TGCAGTGCTCAAAGGTCCTACGAG.

As regards this clone: At one end, the junction sequence differs from germline, possibly due to a read error. With the read ending 3 residues before the CDR3 end, the germline J gene is used to fill in that end. The gene calls are TRBV6-2 or TRBV6-3 and TRBJ2-2, with 7 bases matching TRBD1. The V gene's germline CDR1 is MNHEY and CDR2 SVGEGT. This CDR3 comprises 14 residues. This CDR3 reads CVSSRDRNTGELFF. Incomplete CDR3 DNA: TGTGTCAGCAGTCGGGACAGGAACACCGGGGAG.

As concerns this clone: The read terminates 3 residues before the CDR3 end, so the remaining end is supplied by the germline J gene. The chain has TRBV20-1 and TRBJ2-7; 8 positions match TRBD2. This CDR3 comprises 13 residues. CDR1 is DFQATT and CDR2 is SNEGSKA in the germline V gene (reference sequence). With 5 bases clipped from V and 6 bases from J, the junction kept 9 bases outside the gene matches. The covered CDR3 bases are TGCAGTGCTCCGTCGGCTACTAGCGGCGAG. This codes for CSAPSATSGE. The complete CDR3 sequence is CSAPSATSGEQYF.

Comments on this clone: The CDR3 extends 3 residues past the end of the read, so its final part is completed from the germline J gene. The genes are TRBV5-1 and TRBJ2-5; TRBD2 aligns across 15 bases. There are 16 residues in the CDR3. The trim removed 4 bases at V and 5 bases at J, leaving 6 bases unmatched. Germline-derived CDR1 and CDR2 are SGHRS and YFSETQ. CDR3 region: CASSAGLAGGWETQYF. The CDR3 DNA, read in part, is TGCGCCAGCAGCGCCGGACTAGCGGGGGGGTGGGAGACC.

On this clone itself: Germline and junction disagree at one end, which may indicate a read error. The read gets to within 3 residues of the CDR3 end, and the germline J gene fills in the rest. The chain couples TRBV7-8 to TRBJ1-2; D is uncertain. CDR3 length: 14 residues. Germline values: CDR1 SGHVS, CDR2 FQNEAQ. The CDR3 is CASSFGRTNYGYTF. Partial CDR3 DNA: TGTGCCAGCAGCTTCGGCAGAACTAACTATGGA.